These T cell receptor beta chains were read from a single sample in a study of blood T cell repertoires in COVID-19. Method: immunoSEQ multiplex PCR; TCRdb's copy keeps in-frame clones and lacks some. The repertoire consists of about 210,000 clones, with approximately 90% occurring once and the leading ten covering more than 4.5%. Sequenced: peripheral blood. The receptors were gathered from a woman in her 40s with acute or convalescent COVID-19. Each CDR3 is given with its conserved first and last residue. Each record gives: J gene, V gene, D gene, clone size, CDR3 DNA, CDR3 protein. A D gene is named only where the DNA matches it firmly. A clone size is listed for some rows: how often the clone was seen (once, few, many), or a class if it is expanded.

TRBJ1-2 | TRBV4-1 | TRBD1 | . | TGCGCCAGCAGCCAGGGGAGACAGGGACGCTACACCTTC | CASSQGRQGRYTF
TRBJ2-4 | TRBV11-2 | . | . | TGTGCCAGCAGCTTAGATCTTAGGAGGTACTTC | CASSLDLRRYF
TRBJ2-3 | TRBV15 | TRBD1 | . | TGTGCCACCAGCCCCGGACAGGGGGCGGCAGATACGCAGTATTTT | CATSPGQGAADTQYF
TRBJ1-3 | TRBV6-5 | . | . | TGTGCCAGCAAATACCGGGGGGGAAACACCATATATTTT | CASKYRGGNTIYF
TRBJ1-5 | TRBV5-1 | . | . | TGCGCCAGCAGCTTGGGACAGTTTAGCAATCAGCCCCAGCATTTT | CASSLGQFSNQPQHF
TRBJ2-5 | TRBV10-3 | TRBD2 | . | TGTGCCATCAGTGAACAGCGGGGGGCTCTACAAGAGACCCAGTACTTC | CAISEQRGALQETQYF
TRBJ1-6 | TRBV19 | TRBD1 | . | TGTGCCAGTAGTGCCCCGCAAACAGGGGGCTTTAATTCACCCCTCCACTTT | CASSAPQTGGFNSPLHF
TRBJ1-2 | TRBV10-2 | TRBD1 | . | TGCGCCAGCAGACCCGGGACAGGGGTCTATGGCTACACCTTC | CASRPGTGVYGYTF
TRBJ1-2 | TRBV20-1 | . | . | TGCAGTGCTAGAACCCGCGGCACCTTC | CSARTRGTF
TRBJ1-1 | TRBV7-5 | . | . | TGTGCCAGAAGCTTAGTATGGAGAAAGAACACTGAAGCTTTCTTT | CARSLVWRKNTEAFF
TRBJ1-1 | TRBV2 | TRBD1 | . | TGTGCCAGCAGTGTAGAACAGGGGTTAGAAGCTTTCTTT | CASSVEQGLEAFF
TRBJ2-3 | TRBV9 | TRBD2 | . | TGTGCCAGCAGCCAACCCTCCGGGACTAGCGGGGCCTCGTCAGATACGCAGTATTTT | CASSQPSGTSGASSDTQYF
TRBJ1-2 | TRBV4-1 | TRBD1 | . | TGCGCCAGCTCCCAAGCGGACAGGGGAACGTATGGCTACACCTTC | CASSQADRGTYGYTF
TRBJ1-5 | TRBV6-6 | TRBD1 | . | TGTGCCAGCAGTCGCTCAATCCTGGACAGGGCCCACGTGAAGCCCCAGCATTTT | CASSRSILDRAHVKPQHF
TRBJ1-6 | TRBV5-4 | . | . | TGTGCCAGCAGTCGTACGCCACAGAGCTCCTATAATTCACCCCTCCACTTT | CASSRTPQSSYNSPLHF
TRBJ1-2 | TRBV30 | . | once | TGTGCCTGGAGTGTACTGGGCAGGGATCGAGTCTACACCTTC | CAWSVLGRDRVYTF
TRBJ1-6 | TRBV5-6 | . | few | TGTGCCAGCAGCCCCGACAGGTATAATTCACCCCTCCACTTT | CASSPDRYNSPLHF
TRBJ1-1 | TRBV12-3/TRBV12-4 | . | . | TGTGCCAGCAGCAACAGGGTTGACACTGAAGCTTTCTTT | CASSNRVDTEAFF
TRBJ1-2 | TRBV24-1 | TRBD1 | . | TGTGCCACCATCGAGGCACAGGGGATAGGCCCCTATGGCTACACCTTC | CATIEAQGIGPYGYTF
TRBJ2-5 | TRBV5-1 | TRBD2 | . | TGCGCCAGCAGCTTGCGAACTAGCGGGGGGGCCCTCCCAATGTACTTC | CASSLRTSGGALPMYF
TRBJ1-3 | TRBV6-5 | . | once | TGTGCCAGCCGGGATGCGGGGTCTGGAAACACCATATATTTT | CASRDAGSGNTIYF
TRBJ2-5 | TRBV19 | TRBD1 | . | TGTGCCAGTAGTATCGGACAGGGGGGAGAGACCCAGTACTTC | CASSIGQGGETQYF
TRBJ2-5 | TRBV3-1/TRBV3-2 | TRBD2 | . | TGTGCCAGCAGCCAAGGACTAGCTACCCAGTACTTC | CASSQGLATQYF
TRBJ2-1 | TRBV5-4 | TRBD2 | . | TGTGCCAGCAGCTTGGGACTAGCAGAAGGTGAGCAGTTCTTC | CASSLGLAEGEQFF
TRBJ1-5 | TRBV4-1 | TRBD1 | . | TGCGCCAGCAGCCAAGCCGGGACAGAAAATCAGCCCCAGCATTTT | CASSQAGTENQPQHF
TRBJ2-3 | TRBV20-1 | TRBD1 | . | TGCAGTCAGGGGGCAGATACGCAGTATTTT | CSQGADTQYF
TRBJ1-2 | TRBV6-5 | . | once | TGTGCCAGCAGTTACTCGAGCGAAGGCTATGGCTACACCTTC | CASSYSSEGYGYTF
TRBJ2-2 | TRBV7-9 | TRBD1 | . | TGTGCCAGCAGCCGAGGGGGCGCGTTCCGCACCGGGGAGCTGTTTTTT | CASSRGGAFRTGELFF
TRBJ1-6 | TRBV12-3/TRBV12-4 | . | . | TGTGCCAGTGGGGCATCCTATAATTCACCCCTCCACTTT | CASGASYNSPLHF
TRBJ1-5 | TRBV10-3 | TRBD1 | . | TGTGCCATCAGTTCGGACAGGGTGAATCAGCCCCAGCATTTT | CAISSDRVNQPQHF
TRBJ1-2 | TRBV9 | . | . | TGTGCCAGCAGCGTTACACAAAACTATGGCTACACCTTC | CASSVTQNYGYTF
TRBJ2-3 | TRBV19 | TRBD1 | . | TGTGCCAGTAGTATAGATTGGACAGGGGGGGAAGATACGCAGTATTTT | CASSIDWTGGEDTQYF
TRBJ2-3 | TRBV7-3 | TRBD2 | . | TGTGCCAGCAGCCTTGGCATTAGCGGGGGAACAGATACGCAGTATTTT | CASSLGISGGTDTQYF
TRBJ1-1 | TRBV9 | . | . | TGTGCCAGCAGCCCGCCGGGGGGGGGCACTGAAGCTTTCTTT | CASSPPGGGTEAFF
TRBJ2-1 | TRBV7-9 | . | . | TGTGCCAGCAGGCACTATCGGCGAGAGCAGTTCTTC | CASRHYRREQFF
TRBJ1-3 | TRBV19 | . | . | TGTGCCAGTAGTATGCGCGGGGCAGACTCTGGAAACACCATATATTTT | CASSMRGADSGNTIYF
TRBJ1-4 | TRBV5-1 | TRBD1 | . | TGCGCCAGCAGCCGCGGACAGGGGGTGAATAATGAAAAACTGTTTTTT | CASSRGQGVNNEKLFF
TRBJ1-6 | TRBV6-6 | TRBD1 | . | TGTGCCAGCAGTTCAGGGGGAGATATCCAAAGCTCACCCCTCCACTTT | CASSSGGDIQSSPLHF
TRBJ2-1 | TRBV4-1 | . | . | TGCGCCAGCAGCGTAGGTACGGGAACCTACAATGAGCAGTTCTTC | CASSVGTGTYNEQFF
TRBJ2-3 | TRBV18 | . | . | TGTGCCAGCTCACCTGCGGTGGCTAGCACAGATACGCAGTATTTT | CASSPAVASTDTQYF
TRBJ1-4 | TRBV12-3/TRBV12-4 | . | . | TGTGCCAGCACTGCAACTAATGAAAAACTGTTTTTT | CASTATNEKLFF
TRBJ1-2 | TRBV5-8 | . | . | TGTGCCAGCAGCTTGCACGGGACTAACTATGGCTACACCTTC | CASSLHGTNYGYTF
TRBJ1-2 | TRBV18 | . | . | TGTGCCAGCTCTTCCGGGAAAGCCCGTTTGAACTATGGCTACACCTTC | CASSSGKARLNYGYTF
TRBJ2-3 | TRBV6-6 | TRBD2 | . | TGTGCCAGCAGTCCCAGGGTGCGGGGGGGCCGGGAAGATACGCAGTATTTT | CASSPRVRGGREDTQYF
TRBJ2-5 | TRBV2 | TRBD2 | . | TGTGCCAGCAGAGGCCCGGGACTAGCGGGGGATTTAGAGACCCAGTACTTC | CASRGPGLAGDLETQYF
TRBJ1-1 | TRBV18 | TRBD1 | . | TGTGCCAGCTCAATGGACAGGGACACTGAAGCTTTCTTT | CASSMDRDTEAFF
TRBJ1-5 | TRBV10-2 | . | . | TGCGCCAGCAGTGAGTCGAGGTCGAGTCAGCCCCAGCATTTT | CASSESRSSQPQHF
TRBJ2-2 | TRBV9 | . | . | TGTGCCAGCAGCACCGATTCGGGAGCGAACACCGGGGAGCTGTTTTTT | CASSTDSGANTGELFF
TRBJ2-3 | TRBV27 | TRBD1 | . | TGTGCCAGCCATCAGACAGGGCGAAGCACAGATACGCAGTATTTT | CASHQTGRSTDTQYF
TRBJ1-2 | TRBV19 | . | . | TGTGCCAGTAGCAAAGATACAGGGTTCGATGGCTACACCTTC | CASSKDTGFDGYTF
TRBJ1-6 | TRBV5-6 | . | . | TGTGCCAGCAGCTTGGGACAGGATAATTCACCCCTCCACTTT | CASSLGQDNSPLHF
TRBJ2-3 | TRBV2 | . | . | TGTGCCAGCAGTGAACTTTTGAGCACAGATACGCAGTATTTT | CASSELLSTDTQYF
TRBJ2-2 | TRBV6-6 | . | . | TGTGCCAGCAGTCTATTACCCCTCCTTCGTGAGACTACTTCGGGGGGCCCGAACACCGGGGAGCTGTTTTTT | CASSLLPLLRETTSGGPNTGELFF
TRBJ1-1 | TRBV2 | TRBD1 | . | TGTGCCACGGGACAGGGAGTCACTGAAGCTTTCTTT | CATGQGVTEAFF
TRBJ1-1 | TRBV4-1 | . | . | TGCGCCAGCAGCCAAGTTTTGAGGGACACTGAAGCTTTCTTT | CASSQVLRDTEAFF
TRBJ1-1 | TRBV30 | . | few | TGTGCCTGGAGTGGGAGCATAGGGAACACTGAAGCTTTCTTT | CAWSGSIGNTEAFF
TRBJ1-2 | TRBV7-8 | . | . | TGTGCCAGCACCCTAGTCACAGGGCCGATTTCAAACTATGGCTACACCTTC | CASTLVTGPISNYGYTF
TRBJ1-5 | TRBV6-1 | TRBD1 | . | TGTGCCAGCAGTGAACCGGACAGGGTAGGATGCAATCAGCCCCAGCATTTT | CASSEPDRVGCNQPQHF
TRBJ1-1 | TRBV7-8 | . | . | TGTGCCAGCAGCTATACTCAGGTGAACACTGAAGCTTTCTTT | CASSYTQVNTEAFF
TRBJ2-5 | TRBV19 | . | . | TGTGCCATTTCCCAGAAACACCAAGAGACCCAGTACTTC | CAISQKHQETQYF